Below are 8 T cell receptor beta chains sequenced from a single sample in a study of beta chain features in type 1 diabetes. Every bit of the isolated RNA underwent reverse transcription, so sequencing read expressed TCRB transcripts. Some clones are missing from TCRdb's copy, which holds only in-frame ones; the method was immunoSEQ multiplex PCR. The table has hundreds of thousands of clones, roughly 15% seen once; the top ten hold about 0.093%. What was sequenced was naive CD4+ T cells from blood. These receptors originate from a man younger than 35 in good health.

The CDR3 spells CASSTPSGSGDTQYF. CDR3 nucleotides: TGTGCCAGCAGCACCCCTAGCGGGAGTGGGGATACGCAGTATTTT. The chain uses TRBV7-3 and TRBJ2-3; 10 nucleotides align to TRBD2. J was trimmed by 6 bases and V by 5 bases; bases with no gene match: 8. The germline V gene has CDR1 SGHTA and CDR2 FQGTGA. The CDR3 covers 15 residues.

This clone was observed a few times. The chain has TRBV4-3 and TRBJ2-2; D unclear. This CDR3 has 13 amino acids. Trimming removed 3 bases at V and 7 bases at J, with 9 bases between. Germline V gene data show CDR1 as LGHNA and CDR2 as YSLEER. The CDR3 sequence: CASSHLRSGELFF. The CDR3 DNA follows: TGCGCCAGCAGCCACCTACGAAGCGGGGAGCTGTTTTTT.

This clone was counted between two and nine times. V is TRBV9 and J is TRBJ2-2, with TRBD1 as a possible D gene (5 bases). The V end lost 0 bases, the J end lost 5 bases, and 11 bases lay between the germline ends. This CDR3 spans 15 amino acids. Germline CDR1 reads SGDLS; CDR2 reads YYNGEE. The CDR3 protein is CASSVEPSGTGELFF. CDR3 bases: TGTGCCAGCAGCGTAGAGCCCTCAGGGACCGGGGAGCTGTTTTTT.

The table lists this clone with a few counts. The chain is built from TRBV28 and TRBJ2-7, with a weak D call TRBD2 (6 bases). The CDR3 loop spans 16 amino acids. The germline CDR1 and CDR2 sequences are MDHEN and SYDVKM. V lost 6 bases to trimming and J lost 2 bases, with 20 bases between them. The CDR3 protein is CASSPSPGRGTYEQYF. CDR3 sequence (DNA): TGTGCCAGCAGCCCCTCCCCGGGACGGGGGACCTACGAGCAGTACTTC.

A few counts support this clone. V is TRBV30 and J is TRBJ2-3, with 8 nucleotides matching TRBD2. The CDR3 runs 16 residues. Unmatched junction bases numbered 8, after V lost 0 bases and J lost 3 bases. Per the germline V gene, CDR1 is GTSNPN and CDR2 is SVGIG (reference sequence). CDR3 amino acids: CAWSVDGTRVTDTQYF. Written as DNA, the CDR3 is TGTGCCTGGAGTGTAGATGGGACTAGGGTAACAGATACGCAGTATTTT.

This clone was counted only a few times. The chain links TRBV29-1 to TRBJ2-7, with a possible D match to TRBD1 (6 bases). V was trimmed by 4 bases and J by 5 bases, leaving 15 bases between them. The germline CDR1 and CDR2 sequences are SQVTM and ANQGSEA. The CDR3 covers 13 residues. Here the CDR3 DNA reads TGCAGCGTTGTTCGGTTAACAGGGAACGAGCAGTACTTC. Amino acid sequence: CSVVRLTGNEQYF.

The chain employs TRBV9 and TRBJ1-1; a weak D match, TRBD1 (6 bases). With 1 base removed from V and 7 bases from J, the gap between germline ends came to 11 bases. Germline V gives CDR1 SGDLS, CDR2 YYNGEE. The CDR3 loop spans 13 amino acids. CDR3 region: CASSVLGTSEAFF. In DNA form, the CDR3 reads TGTGCCAGCAGCGTACTAGGGACAAGTGAAGCTTTCTTT.

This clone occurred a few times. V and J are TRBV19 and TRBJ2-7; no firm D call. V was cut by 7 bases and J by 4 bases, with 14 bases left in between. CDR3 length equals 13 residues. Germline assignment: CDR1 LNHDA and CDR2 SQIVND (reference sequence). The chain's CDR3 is CASNLPGSYEQYF. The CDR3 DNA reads TGTGCCAGTAACCTCCCGGGTTCGTACGAGCAGTACTTC.